The entry that follows covers one TCR beta chain sequence. The germline gives CDR1 MNHEY, CDR2 SVGEGT. V lost 5 bases and J lost 0, with 14 bases in between. The CDR3 is made up of 16 amino acids. These data belong to a study of blood T cell repertoires in COVID-19. Profiling relied on immunoSEQ multiplex PCR, and the TCRdb table lists in-frame clones only, not all of them. The sample contains 80,000 to 100,000 clones, around 93% of which appear only once. The chain employs TRBV6-2 or TRBV6-3 and TRBJ1-5; D gene ambiguous. This clonotype was obtained from a human donor with active COVID-19. The donor label of this sample is uncertain. Material for sequencing was peripheral blood. The DNA for the CDR3 is TGTGCCAGCAGTCCCGTGGCAGCGAATAGCAATCAGCCCCAGCATTTT. Translating gives CASSPVAANSNQPQHF.